Listed below are T cell receptor beta chains from one sample, sequenced in a study of CD8 T cells in ankylosing spondylitis. Each CDR3 protein is one row after TCRdb ran MiXCR on the 5' RACE reads. The sample includes about 210,000 distinct CDR3 sequences, around 8% seen only once; the top ten take 4.8%. Sequenced material: blood, either unsorted or a sorted T cell fraction (not recorded which). All receptors derive from a female donor with ankylosing spondylitis or in good health (not recorded which). Both conserved end residues are part of each CDR3. Clone size appears in some rows only: once, few, many, or a class for an expanded clone.

J gene	clone size	V gene	CDR3 protein
TRBJ2-1	many	TRBV6-2/TRBV6-3	CASSYSMIGTRVNEQFF
TRBJ2-7	many	TRBV30	CAWSRGGQSYEQYF
TRBJ2-5	many	TRBV5-1	CASSLGVAGGQETQYF
TRBJ2-7	many	TRBV6-1	CASSEVTGVSYYEQYF
TRBJ2-5	many	TRBV20-1	CSAVLGGPGETQYF
TRBJ2-5	many	TRBV3-1	CASTTQYF
TRBJ2-1	many	TRBV18	CASHTGASQLSYNEQFF
TRBJ1-2	many	TRBV28	CASSIVGQGGPFSYTF
TRBJ1-3	few	TRBV7-2	CASSIRGGSGNTIYF
TRBJ1-6	few	TRBV27	CASSGRINSPLHF
TRBJ2-1	many	TRBV24-1	CATSDPSSYNEQFF
TRBJ2-1	many	TRBV7-2	CASSSLAGYLNEQFF
TRBJ2-5	many	TRBV4-2	CASGLAGVQETQYF
TRBJ2-7	many	TRBV7-2	CASSLWAGAGSGEQYF
TRBJ2-3	.	TRBV4-3	CASSQGDSGLADLTDTQYF
TRBJ2-1	many	TRBV5-1	CASSQGVEWDRWPNEQFF
TRBJ2-2	few	TRBV27	CASSSRGDVDGELFF
TRBJ2-1	.	TRBV28	CASRTSPINEQFF
TRBJ2-7	few	TRBV7-8	CASSLRLAGGVGRSSYEQYF
TRBJ2-1	many	TRBV19	CASSAFSGSINEQFF
TRBJ2-3	many	TRBV20-1	CSAQGTGDLTDTQYF
TRBJ2-1	many	TRBV25-1	CASRGPHNNEQFF
TRBJ2-7	many	TRBV4-3	CGPQRGAFEQYF
TRBJ2-5	.	TRBV12-3/TRBV12-4	CACSPGLAGGTPQETQYF
TRBJ2-1	many	TRBV18	CASSPRQLAYNEQFF
TRBJ2-7	many	TRBV29-1	CSVVPGTGPSYEQYF
TRBJ2-1	many	TRBV6-2/TRBV6-3	CASAFQSGTGKVHNEQFF
TRBJ2-1	.	TRBV7-2	CASSSPTSGRSVQFF
TRBJ1-4	many	TRBV6-2/TRBV6-3	CASGTGGADEKLFF
TRBJ1-1	many	TRBV6-5	CASSYRGDMNTEAFF
TRBJ2-7	many	TRBV25-1	CASSETGLLSYEQYF
TRBJ2-1	many	TRBV20-1	CSARTDNEQFF
TRBJ2-1	many	TRBV20-1	CSATELAGGFDEQFF
TRBJ2-5	.	TRBV20-1	CSASPLLAEGETQYF
TRBJ2-5	few	TRBV20-1	CCARGFRTKEETQYF
TRBJ1-2	many	TRBV6-1	CASRNYGALYGYTF
TRBJ2-7	.	TRBV20-1	CSASEAGAAYEQYF
TRBJ2-3	many	TRBV4-3	CASSQDSPTSGVSTDTQYF
TRBJ1-1	many	TRBV27	CASSLWGRPNTEAFF
TRBJ1-1	many	TRBV4-3	CASSHTGRGGQGSAAEAFF
TRBJ1-1	many	TRBV20-1	CSALSRAGAAFF
TRBJ2-1	many	TRBV6-2/TRBV6-3	CASSGSLGVGYEQFF
TRBJ2-1	many	TRBV6-1	CASSGVAGNNEQFF
TRBJ2-1	many	TRBV15	CATSGYSQGNEQFF
TRBJ1-3	few	TRBV7-8	CASSSQRGAIGNTIYF
TRBJ2-1	many	TRBV29-1	CSARGGSYNEQFF
TRBJ2-1	many	TRBV5-1	CASIPERGARVGSYNEQFF
TRBJ2-7	many	TRBV7-9	CASSSLRGHEQYF
TRBJ1-5	many	TRBV12-3/TRBV12-4	CASMTGVGQPQHF
TRBJ1-5	.	TRBV7-2	CVSSLMGRDQPQHF
TRBJ1-2	many	TRBV20-1	CSASRPQGRGGYTF